The rows below give T cell receptor beta chains drawn from one sample of a study of cytomegalovirus exposure and HLA in healthy donors. TCRdb keeps only in-frame clones here, not all; method: immunoSEQ multiplex PCR. The data hold roughly 150,000 clones, with roughly 70% observed a single time. The sequenced sample consisted of PBMCs. These receptors were collected from a man in his thirties or forties in good health and CMV-seropositive. Each CDR3 is given with its conserved first and last residue. The D gene is left open where the match is weak. Size is omitted from some rows. Given values are once, few, many or a class for expanded clones.

d_gene: NA
j_gene: TRBJ2-2
v_gene: TRBV11-3
abundance: NA
CDR3aa: CASSFDTGELFF
CDR3nt: TGTGCCAGCAGCTTCGACACCGGGGAGCTGTTTTTT

d_gene: TRBD1
j_gene: TRBJ2-7
v_gene: TRBV13
abundance: NA
CDR3aa: CASRRGTGGNPHYEQYF
CDR3nt: TGTGCCAGCCGCAGGGGGACAGGGGGCAACCCCCACTACGAGCAGTACTTC

d_gene: TRBD1
j_gene: TRBJ2-1
v_gene: TRBV6-5
abundance: NA
CDR3aa: CASSLRQGSQNEQFF
CDR3nt: TGTGCCAGCAGCCTTCGACAGGGGTCCCAAAATGAGCAGTTCTTC

d_gene: TRBD1
j_gene: TRBJ1-5
v_gene: TRBV19
abundance: NA
CDR3aa: CANHPGPGGRQPQHF
CDR3nt: TGTGCCAACCACCCCGGGCCAGGGGGTCGTCAGCCCCAGCATTTT

d_gene: TRBD1
j_gene: TRBJ1-1
v_gene: TRBV27
abundance: NA
CDR3aa: CASTGQGVGAFF
CDR3nt: TGTGCCAGCACCGGACAGGGGGTGGGGGCTTTCTTT

d_gene: TRBD1
j_gene: TRBJ1-5
v_gene: TRBV7-8
abundance: NA
CDR3aa: CASSQRWDRVNQPQHF
CDR3nt: TGTGCCAGCAGCCAACGTTGGGACAGGGTCAATCAGCCCCAGCATTTT

d_gene: TRBD1
j_gene: TRBJ1-5
v_gene: TRBV4-1
abundance: once
CDR3aa: CASSQLPGQGSNQPQHF
CDR3nt: TGCGCCAGCAGCCAACTCCCGGGACAGGGTAGCAATCAGCCCCAGCATTTT

d_gene: TRBD1
j_gene: TRBJ2-1
v_gene: TRBV6-4
abundance: few
CDR3aa: CASSEGTGGNEQFF
CDR3nt: TGTGCCAGCAGTGAGGGGACAGGGGGCAATGAGCAGTTCTTC

d_gene: NA
j_gene: TRBJ2-3
v_gene: TRBV18
abundance: NA
CDR3aa: CASSLGIDSTDTQYF
CDR3nt: TGTGCCAGCTCACTCGGGATAGACAGCACAGATACGCAGTATTTT

d_gene: TRBD2
j_gene: TRBJ2-1
v_gene: TRBV29-1
abundance: NA
CDR3aa: CSVEDGGGSYNEQFF
CDR3nt: TGCAGCGTTGAAGATGGCGGGGGTTCCTACAATGAGCAGTTCTTC

d_gene: TRBD2
j_gene: TRBJ2-5
v_gene: TRBV12-5
abundance: once
CDR3aa: CASGSGLAGGTETQYF
CDR3nt: TGTGCTAGTGGTTCGGGGCTAGCGGGAGGGACAGAGACCCAGTACTTC

d_gene: TRBD1
j_gene: TRBJ2-2
v_gene: TRBV28
abundance: NA
CDR3aa: CASSTPDRGTGELFF
CDR3nt: TGTGCCAGCAGTACCCCGGACAGGGGGACCGGGGAGCTGTTTTTT

d_gene: TRBD2
j_gene: TRBJ2-5
v_gene: TRBV29-1
abundance: NA
CDR3aa: CSVEGPGGKTQYF
CDR3nt: TGCAGCGTTGAGGGTCCGGGGGGTAAAACCCAGTACTTC

d_gene: TRBD1
j_gene: TRBJ1-3
v_gene: TRBV14
abundance: NA
CDR3aa: CASSLWTGPVSSGNTIYF
CDR3nt: TGTGCCAGCAGCCTATGGACAGGGCCTGTAAGCTCTGGAAACACCATATATTTT

d_gene: TRBD2
j_gene: TRBJ2-3
v_gene: TRBV5-1
abundance: NA
CDR3aa: CASSLTSGRTDTQYF
CDR3nt: TGCGCCAGCAGCTTGACTAGCGGGAGGACAGATACGCAGTATTTT

d_gene: TRBD1
j_gene: TRBJ2-1
v_gene: TRBV2
abundance: NA
CDR3aa: CASSPKQGAGAYNEQFF
CDR3nt: TGTGCCAGCAGTCCGAAACAGGGGGCAGGGGCCTACAATGAGCAGTTCTTC

d_gene: TRBD1
j_gene: TRBJ1-6
v_gene: TRBV6-5
abundance: NA
CDR3aa: CASTPSGQGNSPLHF
CDR3nt: TGTGCCAGCACCCCCTCCGGACAGGGTAATTCACCCCTCCACTTT

d_gene: TRBD1
j_gene: TRBJ2-7
v_gene: TRBV7-3
abundance: few
CDR3aa: CASSYRQGDYEQYF
CDR3nt: TGTGCCAGCAGCTACCGACAGGGGGACTACGAGCAGTACTTC

d_gene: TRBD2
j_gene: TRBJ2-5
v_gene: TRBV5-1
abundance: NA
CDR3aa: CASSLGQAGVQETQYF
CDR3nt: TGCGCCAGCAGCTTGGGGCAGGCGGGGGTACAAGAGACCCAGTACTTC

d_gene: TRBD1
j_gene: TRBJ2-4
v_gene: TRBV19
abundance: few
CDR3aa: CATSGGIQYF
CDR3nt: TGTGCCACCTCAGGGGGCATTCAGTACTTC

d_gene: NA
j_gene: TRBJ2-1
v_gene: TRBV7-9
abundance: NA
CDR3aa: CASRPQGGSYNEQFF
CDR3nt: TGTGCCAGCAGGCCCCAAGGAGGCTCCTACAATGAGCAGTTCTTC

d_gene: NA
j_gene: TRBJ1-2
v_gene: TRBV6-1
abundance: NA
CDR3aa: CASIGGLGGYTF
CDR3nt: TGTGCCAGCATAGGAGGGTTAGGCGGCTACACCTTC

d_gene: TRBD2
j_gene: TRBJ2-1
v_gene: TRBV5-1
abundance: NA
CDR3aa: CASSLTGTSAYNEQFF
CDR3nt: TGCGCCAGCAGCTTGACCGGGACTAGCGCTTACAATGAGCAGTTCTTC

d_gene: TRBD1
j_gene: TRBJ1-2
v_gene: TRBV28
abundance: once
CDR3aa: CAISGQGRGYGYTF
CDR3nt: TGTGCCATCAGTGGACAGGGCCGGGGGTATGGCTACACCTTC

d_gene: NA
j_gene: TRBJ2-3
v_gene: TRBV10-1
abundance: NA
CDR3aa: CASSDSEQSGADTQYF
CDR3nt: TGCGCCAGCAGTGATTCTGAACAGTCCGGGGCAGATACGCAGTATTTT

d_gene: TRBD2
j_gene: TRBJ2-1
v_gene: TRBV5-4
abundance: NA
CDR3aa: CASSSQTGTSGSYEQFF
CDR3nt: TGTGCCAGCAGCTCACAAACCGGGACTAGCGGGAGTTATGAGCAGTTCTTC

d_gene: TRBD2
j_gene: TRBJ2-7
v_gene: TRBV9
abundance: once
CDR3aa: CASSVTGGREQYF
CDR3nt: TGTGCCAGCAGCGTTACGGGGGGACGGGAGCAGTACTTC

d_gene: NA
j_gene: TRBJ2-3
v_gene: TRBV11-3
abundance: NA
CDR3aa: CASSRGADTQYF
CDR3nt: TGTGCCAGCAGCCGGGGAGCAGATACGCAGTATTTT

d_gene: NA
j_gene: TRBJ2-5
v_gene: TRBV7-3
abundance: NA
CDR3aa: CASSLMGGLQETQYF
CDR3nt: TGTGCCAGCAGCTTAATGGGGGGACTTCAAGAGACCCAGTACTTC

d_gene: TRBD1
j_gene: TRBJ2-1
v_gene: TRBV6-1
abundance: NA
CDR3aa: CASQPRQGRYNEQFF
CDR3nt: TGTGCCAGCCAACCTCGACAGGGGCGCTACAATGAGCAGTTCTTC

d_gene: NA
j_gene: TRBJ2-6
v_gene: TRBV2
abundance: NA
CDR3aa: CARDRFSGANVLTF
CDR3nt: TGTGCCAGGGACAGATTCTCTGGGGCCAACGTCCTGACTTTC

d_gene: NA
j_gene: TRBJ1-5
v_gene: TRBV30
abundance: NA
CDR3aa: CAWSVQAGQPQHF
CDR3nt: TGTGCCTGGAGTGTACAAGCGGGGCAGCCCCAGCATTTT

d_gene: TRBD1
j_gene: TRBJ1-1
v_gene: TRBV4-2
abundance: NA
CDR3aa: CASSQDVGQGALNTEAFF
CDR3nt: TGTGCCAGCAGCCAAGATGTGGGACAGGGGGCCCTGAACACTGAAGCTTTCTTT

d_gene: NA
j_gene: TRBJ2-7
v_gene: TRBV5-4
abundance: NA
CDR3aa: CASSLGGRGAYEQYF
CDR3nt: TGTGCCAGCAGCTTGGGGGGGAGGGGGGCCTACGAGCAGTACTTC

d_gene: TRBD1
j_gene: TRBJ2-7
v_gene: TRBV27
abundance: NA
CDR3aa: CASSLFTGQGREQYF
CDR3nt: TGTGCCAGCAGTTTATTTACGGGACAGGGTCGCGAGCAGTACTTC

d_gene: TRBD2
j_gene: TRBJ2-1
v_gene: TRBV6-6
abundance: NA
CDR3aa: CASSHGGNEQFF
CDR3nt: TGTGCCAGCAGTCACGGGGGGAATGAGCAGTTCTTC

d_gene: TRBD1
j_gene: TRBJ2-5
v_gene: TRBV6-5
abundance: NA
CDR3aa: CASSLTGSQETQYF
CDR3nt: TGTGCCAGCAGTCTGACAGGGAGCCAAGAGACCCAGTACTTC

d_gene: NA
j_gene: TRBJ2-7
v_gene: TRBV6-1
abundance: NA
CDR3aa: CASSVDTSSYEQYF
CDR3nt: TGTGCCAGCAGTGTCGACACGAGCTCCTACGAGCAGTACTTC

d_gene: NA
j_gene: TRBJ2-7
v_gene: TRBV9
abundance: NA
CDR3aa: CASSVGGRSGSDVYEQYF
CDR3nt: TGTGCCAGCAGCGTAGGGGGTCGGAGCGGGTCAGACGTCTACGAGCAGTACTTC

d_gene: TRBD2
j_gene: TRBJ2-7
v_gene: TRBV27
abundance: once
CDR3aa: CASSPRTSGTYEQYF
CDR3nt: TGTGCCAGCAGTCCGCGGACTAGCGGTACCTACGAGCAGTACTTC

d_gene: TRBD2
j_gene: TRBJ2-1
v_gene: TRBV4-1
abundance: NA
CDR3aa: CASSQGELAKYNEQFF
CDR3nt: TGCGCCAGCAGCCAAGGAGAACTAGCGAAATACAATGAGCAGTTCTTC

d_gene: NA
j_gene: TRBJ2-1
v_gene: TRBV4-2
abundance: NA
CDR3aa: CASRTSDSSAYNEQFF
CDR3nt: TGTGCCAGCCGTACCTCGGACAGTTCGGCCTACAATGAGCAGTTCTTC

d_gene: TRBD1
j_gene: TRBJ2-7
v_gene: TRBV7-2
abundance: NA
CDR3aa: CASSRSGTVSYEQYF
CDR3nt: TGTGCCAGCAGCCGCTCCGGGACAGTCTCCTACGAGCAGTACTTC

d_gene: TRBD2
j_gene: TRBJ2-7
v_gene: TRBV7-2
abundance: NA
CDR3aa: CASSSKTSGGYEQYF
CDR3nt: TGTGCCAGCAGCTCCAAGACTAGCGGAGGCTACGAGCAGTACTTC

d_gene: NA
j_gene: TRBJ2-6
v_gene: TRBV7-2
abundance: NA
CDR3aa: CASSGDSGANVLTF
CDR3nt: TGTGCCAGCAGCGGAGACTCTGGGGCCAACGTCCTGACTTTC

d_gene: TRBD1
j_gene: TRBJ2-7
v_gene: TRBV4-1
abundance: NA
CDR3aa: CASSQGQGGSYEQYF
CDR3nt: TGCGCCAGCAGCCAGGGACAGGGTGGATCCTACGAGCAGTACTTC

d_gene: NA
j_gene: TRBJ2-2
v_gene: TRBV27
abundance: few
CDR3aa: CASSTPNTGELFF
CDR3nt: TGTGCCAGCAGTACACCGAACACCGGGGAGCTGTTTTTT

d_gene: TRBD1
j_gene: TRBJ1-3
v_gene: TRBV7-8
abundance: NA
CDR3aa: CATKRAGGTSSGNTIYF
CDR3nt: TGTGCCACGAAGAGGGCAGGGGGCACTAGCTCTGGAAACACCATATATTTT

d_gene: TRBD1
j_gene: TRBJ2-7
v_gene: TRBV29-1
abundance: NA
CDR3aa: CSVGAGGEWGQGYEQYF
CDR3nt: TGCAGCGTTGGAGCAGGGGGAGAGTGGGGACAGGGGTACGAGCAGTACTTC

d_gene: NA
j_gene: TRBJ1-1
v_gene: TRBV14
abundance: NA
CDR3aa: CASSQAGAANTEAFF
CDR3nt: TGTGCCAGCAGCCAAGCGGGAGCAGCGAACACTGAAGCTTTCTTT

d_gene: NA
j_gene: TRBJ1-6
v_gene: TRBV6-5
abundance: few
CDR3aa: CAARGGNSPLHF
CDR3nt: TGTGCCGCAAGGGGGGGGAACTCACCCCTCCACTTT